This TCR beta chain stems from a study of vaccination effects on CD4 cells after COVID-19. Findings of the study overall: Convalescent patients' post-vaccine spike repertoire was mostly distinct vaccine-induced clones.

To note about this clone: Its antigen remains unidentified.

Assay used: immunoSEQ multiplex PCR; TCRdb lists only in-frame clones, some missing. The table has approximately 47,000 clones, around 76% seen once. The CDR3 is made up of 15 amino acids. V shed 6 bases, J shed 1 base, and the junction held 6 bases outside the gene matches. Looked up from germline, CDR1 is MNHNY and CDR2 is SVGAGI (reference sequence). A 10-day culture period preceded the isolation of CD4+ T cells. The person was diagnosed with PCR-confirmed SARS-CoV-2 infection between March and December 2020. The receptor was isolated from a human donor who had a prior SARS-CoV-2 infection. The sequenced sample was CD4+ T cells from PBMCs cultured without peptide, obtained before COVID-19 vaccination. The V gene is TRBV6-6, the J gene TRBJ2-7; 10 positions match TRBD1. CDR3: CASRPPDRGSYEQYF. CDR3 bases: TGTGCCAGCAGACCACCGGACAGGGGGTCCTACGAGCAGTACTTC.